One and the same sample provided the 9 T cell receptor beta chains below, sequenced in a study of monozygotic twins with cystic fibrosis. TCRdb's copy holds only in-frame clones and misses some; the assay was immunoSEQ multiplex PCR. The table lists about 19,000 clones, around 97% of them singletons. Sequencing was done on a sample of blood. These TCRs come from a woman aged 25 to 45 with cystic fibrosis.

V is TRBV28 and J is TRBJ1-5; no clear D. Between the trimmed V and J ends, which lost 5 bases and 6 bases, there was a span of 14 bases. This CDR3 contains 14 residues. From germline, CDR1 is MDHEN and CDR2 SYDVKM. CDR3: CASSPHGEGQPQHF. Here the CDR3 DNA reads TGTGCCAGCAGTCCCCACGGGGAAGGTCAGCCCCAGCATTTT.

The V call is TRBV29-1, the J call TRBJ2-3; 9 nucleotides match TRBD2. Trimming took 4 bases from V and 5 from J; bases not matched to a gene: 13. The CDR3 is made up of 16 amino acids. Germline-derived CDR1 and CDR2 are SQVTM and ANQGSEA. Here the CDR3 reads CSVGQFGGGGLDTQYF. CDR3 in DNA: TGCAGCGTTGGGCAGTTTGGCGGGGGGGGCCTAGATACGCAGTATTTT.

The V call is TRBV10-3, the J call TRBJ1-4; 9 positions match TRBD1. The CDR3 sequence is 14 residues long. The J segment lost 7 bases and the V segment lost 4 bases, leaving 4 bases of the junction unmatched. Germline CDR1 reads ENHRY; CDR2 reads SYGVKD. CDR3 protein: CAISVGQGSEKLFF. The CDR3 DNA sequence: TGTGCCATCAGTGTGGGACAGGGCTCTGAAAAACTGTTTTTT.

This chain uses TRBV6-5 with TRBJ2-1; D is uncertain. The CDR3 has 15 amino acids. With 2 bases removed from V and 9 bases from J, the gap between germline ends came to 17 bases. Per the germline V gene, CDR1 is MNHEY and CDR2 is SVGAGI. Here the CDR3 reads CASSYTGLYLTEQFF. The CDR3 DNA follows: TGTGCCAGCAGTTACACCGGGCTGTACCTTACTGAGCAGTTCTTC.

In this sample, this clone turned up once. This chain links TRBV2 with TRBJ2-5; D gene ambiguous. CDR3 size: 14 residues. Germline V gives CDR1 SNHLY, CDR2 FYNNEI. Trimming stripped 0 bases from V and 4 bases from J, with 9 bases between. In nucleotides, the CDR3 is TGTGCCAGCAGTGAAGCGCTTCGGTTAGAGACCCAGTACTTC. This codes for CASSEALRLETQYF.

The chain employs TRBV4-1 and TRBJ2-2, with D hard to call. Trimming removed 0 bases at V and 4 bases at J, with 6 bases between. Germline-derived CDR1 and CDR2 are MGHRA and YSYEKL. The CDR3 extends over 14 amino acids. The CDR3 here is CASSQERLTGELFF. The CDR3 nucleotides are TGCGCCAGCAGCCAAGAACGGCTCACCGGGGAGCTGTTTTTT.

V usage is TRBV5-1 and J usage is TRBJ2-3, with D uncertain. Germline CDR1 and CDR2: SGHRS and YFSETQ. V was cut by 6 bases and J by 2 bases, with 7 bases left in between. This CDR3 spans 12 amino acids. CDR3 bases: TGCGCCAGCAACTCCTTCACAGATACGCAGTATTTT. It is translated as CASNSFTDTQYF.

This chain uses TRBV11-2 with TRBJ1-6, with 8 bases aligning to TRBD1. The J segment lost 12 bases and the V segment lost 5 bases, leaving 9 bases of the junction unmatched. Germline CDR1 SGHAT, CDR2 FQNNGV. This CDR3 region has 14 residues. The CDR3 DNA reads TGTGCCAGCAGCACCAGACAGGGGTGGGGACCCCTCCACTTT. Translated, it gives CASSTRQGWGPLHF.

CDR3 DNA: TGCGCCAGCAGCCAAGAGGGGGAAGGGATCAACTATGGCTACACCTTC. Residues: CASSQEGEGINYGYTF. The chain uses TRBV4-3 and TRBJ1-2, with D possibly matching TRBD1 (5 bases). V was trimmed by 0 bases and J by 2 bases, leaving 13 bases between them. Germline CDR1 LGHNA, CDR2 YSLEER. The CDR3 sequence is 16 residues long.